The next 7 T cell receptor beta chains were all read from a single sample in a study of blood T cell repertoires in COVID-19. Method: immunoSEQ multiplex PCR; TCRdb's copy keeps in-frame clones and lacks some. The table has more than 250,000 clones, around 88% seen once. Sequencing used PBMCs or T cells enriched from blood (not recorded which). These receptors all stem from a woman in her thirties or forties who had recovered from COVID-19.

This rearrangement joins TRBV3-1 (or the pseudogene TRBV3-2) to TRBJ1-1; the match to TRBD1 covers 7 bases. Germline CDR1 and CDR2: LGHDT and YNNKEL (reference sequence). Trimming cost V 3 bases and J 9 bases; bases outside gene matches: 16. The CDR3 runs 16 residues. Here the CDR3 reads CASSHTRDLQGVKAFF. CDR3 nucleotides: TGTGCCAGCAGCCATACAAGGGATCTCCAGGGGGTAAAAGCTTTCTTT.

The gene calls are TRBV2 and TRBJ1-2; tentatively, D is TRBD1 (6 bases). Germline values: CDR1 SNHLY, CDR2 FYNNEI. Deletions cut 3 bases from V and 4 bases from J, with 12 bases between. CDR3 length: 14 residues. In DNA form, the CDR3 reads TGTGCCAGCAGTGAGCGGGGGGCGTCCTATGGCTACACCTTC. Amino acid sequence: CASSERGASYGYTF.

This rearrangement joins TRBV7-8 to TRBJ2-7, with a tentative D call TRBD2 (5 bases). Trimming removed 0 bases from V and 5 bases from J, with 8 bases in between. This CDR3 spans 13 amino acids. Germline CDR1 SGHVS, CDR2 FQNEAQ. In DNA form, the CDR3 reads TGTGCCAGCAGCTTAGCGGGAGTGAACGAGCAGTACTTC. Protein product: CASSLAGVNEQYF.

The chain links TRBV7-8 to TRBJ2-1; TRBD2 is a possible D gene (6 bases). This CDR3 has 14 residues. V was pared by 2 bases and J by 8 bases, with 13 bases between. The germline V gene encodes CDR1 SGHVS and CDR2 FQNEAQ. The CDR3 here is CASSLSRGWDEQFF. CDR3 in DNA: TGTGCCAGCAGCTTATCCCGGGGGTGGGATGAGCAGTTCTTC. Full variable domain (rest looked up from reference TRBV7-8 and TRBJ2-1): GAGVSQSPRYKVAKRGQDVALRCDPISGHVSLFWYQQALGQGPEFLTYFQNEAQLDKSGLPSDRFFAERPEGSVSTLKIQRTQQEDSAVYLCASSLSRGWDEQFFGPGTRLTVL.

The V gene is TRBV20-1, the J gene TRBJ2-1, with D possibly being TRBD2 (5 bases). CDR1 and CDR2 (germline): DFQATT, SNEGSKA (reference sequence). Trimming removed 5 bases at V and 8 bases at J, with 10 bases between. The CDR3 spans 11 residues. The CDR3 DNA reads as TGCAGTGCTGGGAGTGGGGATGAGCAGTTCTTC. Protein: CSAGSGDEQFF.

The gene calls are TRBV19 and TRBJ2-7, with 7 bases aligning to TRBD2. This CDR3 spans 14 amino acids. Per germline, CDR1 LNHDA and CDR2 SQIVND (reference sequence). V lost 6 bases to trimming and J lost 2 bases; unmatched junction nucleotides: 7. The CDR3 DNA is TGTGCCAGTAGCCAGCGGGAAGGGCCCTACGAGCAGTACTTC. It codes for CASSQREGPYEQYF. Supplemented by reference TRBV19 and TRBJ2-7, the full variable domain reads DGGITQSPKYLFRKEGQNVTLSCEQNLNHDAMYWYRQDPGQGLRLIYYSQIVNDFQKGDIAEGYSVSREKKESFPLTVTSAQKNPTAFYLCASSQREGPYEQYFGPGTRLTVT.

The chain recombines TRBV18 with TRBJ2-7, with TRBD2 as a possible D gene (6 bases). CDR1 is KGHSH and CDR2 is LQKENI in the germline V gene. This CDR3 comprises 12 residues. V was pared by 4 bases and J by 7 bases, with 11 bases between. CDR3 sequence (DNA): TGTGCCAGCTCACGGGACTTGCAAGAGCAGTACTTC. As protein: CASSRDLQEQYF.